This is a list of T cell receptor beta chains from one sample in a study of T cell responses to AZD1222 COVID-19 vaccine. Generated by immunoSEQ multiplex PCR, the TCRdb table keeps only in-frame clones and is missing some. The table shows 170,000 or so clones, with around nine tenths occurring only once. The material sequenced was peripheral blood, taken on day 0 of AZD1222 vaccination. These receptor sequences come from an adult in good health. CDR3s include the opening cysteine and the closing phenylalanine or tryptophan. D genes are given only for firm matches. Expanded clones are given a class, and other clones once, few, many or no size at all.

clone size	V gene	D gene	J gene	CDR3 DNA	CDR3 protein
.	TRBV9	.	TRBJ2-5	TGTGCCAGCAGGAAACTATTTATTGAGGGGGAGACCCAGTACTTC	CASRKLFIEGETQYF
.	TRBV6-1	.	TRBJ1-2	TGTGCCAGCAGTGAAGCGCTTTGGGGTAGCTATGGCTACACCTTC	CASSEALWGSYGYTF
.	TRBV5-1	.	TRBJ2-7	TGCGCCAGCAGAGGGATCTACGAGCAGTACTTC	CASRGIYEQYF
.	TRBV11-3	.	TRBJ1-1	TGTGCCAGCAGCTCGGGTGGTTGGGGGAAAAAACCCACTGAAGCTTTCTTT	CASSSGGWGKKPTEAFF
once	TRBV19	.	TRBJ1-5	TGTGCCAGTATTGGAACAGACCAGAATCAGCCCCAGCATTTT	CASIGTDQNQPQHF
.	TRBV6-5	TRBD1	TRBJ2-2	TGTGCCAGCCCAGGGGGCAGGGAGACCGGGGAGCTGTTTTTT	CASPGGRETGELFF
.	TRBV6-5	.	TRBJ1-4	TGTGCCAGCAACACTTATGCCCGGGCTAATGAAAAACTGTTTTTT	CASNTYARANEKLFF
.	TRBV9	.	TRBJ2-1	TGTGCCAGTGGGGGCAATGAGCAGTTCTTC	CASGGNEQFF
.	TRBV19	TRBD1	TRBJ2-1	TGTGCCAGTAGTATGGGACAGTCGAGCTACAATGAGCAGTTCTTC	CASSMGQSSYNEQFF
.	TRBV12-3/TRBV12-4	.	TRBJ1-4	TGTGCCAGCAGAGCCGGGGTAGTTGCAGAACTGTTTTTT	CASRAGVVAELFF
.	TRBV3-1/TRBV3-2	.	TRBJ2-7	TGTGCCAGCAGCCGCTCTCATGACAGGCTCTACGAGCAGTACTTC	CASSRSHDRLYEQYF
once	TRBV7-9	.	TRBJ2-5	TGTGCCAGCAGCTCCCCTTTGGGGGGAGAGACCCAGTACTTC	CASSSPLGGETQYF
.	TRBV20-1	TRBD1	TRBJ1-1	TGCAGTGCTAGTTCGAATCAGGGGGCGTCTGAAGCTTTCTTT	CSASSNQGASEAFF
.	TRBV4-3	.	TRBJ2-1	TGCGCCAGCAGCCTCGGACGCAGCGGGAATGAGCAGTTCTTC	CASSLGRSGNEQFF
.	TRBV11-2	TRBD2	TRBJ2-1	TGTGCCAGCAGCTTGACTAGCGGGGGGGCCGTGGATGAGCAGTTCTTC	CASSLTSGGAVDEQFF
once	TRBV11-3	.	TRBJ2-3	TGTGCCAGCAGCTTAGGGGCAGGGGGCACAGATACGCAGTATTTT	CASSLGAGGTDTQYF